The clone carrying this TCR beta chain was observed at least ten times. The data were taken from a study of human T cells and chemical hapten exposure. TCRdb re-analysed the RACE reads in MiXCR, keeping a single row per CDR3 protein. The profile shows 300,000 to 450,000 distinct CDR3 sequences, roughly 5.3% of them singletons. The CDR3 has 11 amino acids. With 6 bases removed from V and 8 bases from J, the gap between germline ends came to 9 bases. The time point denotes: pre-sensitization, week 0. Treatment specified: therapeutic diphenylcyclopropenone sensitization with weekly scalp DPC. The rearrangement links TRBV12-3 or TRBV12-4 to TRBJ2-3; the D is unclear. The sample in question was whole blood, obtained in connection with sensitization to the hapten diphenylcyclopropenone (DPC). The source is a woman aged 50 to 60 with alopecia areata. Some clones in this sample may be carry-over from other donors' samples. The CDR3: CASSPSRTQYF. The CDR3 DNA sequence: TGTGCCAGCAGCCCCAGCCGTACGCAGTATTTT.